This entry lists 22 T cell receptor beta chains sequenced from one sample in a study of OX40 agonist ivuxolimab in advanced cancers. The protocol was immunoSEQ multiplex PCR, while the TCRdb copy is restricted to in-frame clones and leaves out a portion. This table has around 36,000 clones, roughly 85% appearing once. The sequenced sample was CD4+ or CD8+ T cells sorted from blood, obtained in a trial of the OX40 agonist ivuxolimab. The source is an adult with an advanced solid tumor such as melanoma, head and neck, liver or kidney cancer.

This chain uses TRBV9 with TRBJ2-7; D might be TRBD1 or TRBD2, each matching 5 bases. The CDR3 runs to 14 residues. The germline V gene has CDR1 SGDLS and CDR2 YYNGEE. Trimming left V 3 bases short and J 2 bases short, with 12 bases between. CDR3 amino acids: CASSAGTDPYEQYF. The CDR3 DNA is TGTGCCAGCAGCGCCGGGACGGACCCCTACGAGCAGTACTTC.

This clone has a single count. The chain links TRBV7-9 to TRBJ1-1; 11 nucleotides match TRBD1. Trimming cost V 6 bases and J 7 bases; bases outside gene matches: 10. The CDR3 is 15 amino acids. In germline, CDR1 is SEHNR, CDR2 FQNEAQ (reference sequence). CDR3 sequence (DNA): TGTGCCAGCAGTTCAACCGGGACAGGGGGGCTTGAAGCTTTCTTT. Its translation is CASSSTGTGGLEAFF.

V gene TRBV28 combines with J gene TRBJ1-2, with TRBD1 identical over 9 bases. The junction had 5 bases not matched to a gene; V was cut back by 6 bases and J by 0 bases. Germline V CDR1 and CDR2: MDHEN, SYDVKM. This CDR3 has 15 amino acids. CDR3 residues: CASRDRGGANYGYTF. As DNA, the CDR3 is TGTGCCAGCAGGGACAGGGGAGGAGCTAACTATGGCTACACCTTC.

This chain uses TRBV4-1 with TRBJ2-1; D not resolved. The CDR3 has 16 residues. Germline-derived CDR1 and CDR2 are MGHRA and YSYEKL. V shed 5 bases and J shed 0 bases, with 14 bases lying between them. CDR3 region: CASSGPPVGSYNEQFF. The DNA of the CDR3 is TGCGCCAGCAGCGGCCCACCGGTTGGCTCCTACAATGAGCAGTTCTTC.

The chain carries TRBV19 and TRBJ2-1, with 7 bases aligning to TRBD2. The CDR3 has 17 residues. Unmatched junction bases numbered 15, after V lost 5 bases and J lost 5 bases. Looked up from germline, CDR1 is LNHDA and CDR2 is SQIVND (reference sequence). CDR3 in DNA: TGTGCCAGTAGTCTTACCCTTGGGGACTACATTAACAATGAGCAGTTCTTC. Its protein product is CASSLTLGDYINNEQFF.

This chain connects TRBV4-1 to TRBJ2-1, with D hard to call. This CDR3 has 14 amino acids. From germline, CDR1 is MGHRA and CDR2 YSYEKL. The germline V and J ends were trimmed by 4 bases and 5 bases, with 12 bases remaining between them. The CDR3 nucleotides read TGCGCCAGCAGCCCCCTTCCCCTAGACAATGAGCAGTTCTTC. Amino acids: CASSPLPLDNEQFF.

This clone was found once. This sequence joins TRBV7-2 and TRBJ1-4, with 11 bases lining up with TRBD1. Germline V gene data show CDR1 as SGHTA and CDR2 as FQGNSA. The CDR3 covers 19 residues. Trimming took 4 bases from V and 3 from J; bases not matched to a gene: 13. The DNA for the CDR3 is TGTGCCAGCAGCTGGGTCGTGGACAGGGGGCGACGGGCTAATGAAAAACTGTTTTTT. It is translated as CASSWVVDRGRRANEKLFF.

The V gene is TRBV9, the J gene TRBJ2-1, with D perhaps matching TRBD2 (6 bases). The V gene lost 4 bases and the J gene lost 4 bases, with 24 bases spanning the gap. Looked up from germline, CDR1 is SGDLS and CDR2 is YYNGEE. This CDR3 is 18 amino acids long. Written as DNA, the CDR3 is TGTGCCAGCAGCCCCTCAAGTAGCGGTCAATCTACATACAATGAGCAGTTCTTC. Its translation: CASSPSSSGQSTYNEQFF. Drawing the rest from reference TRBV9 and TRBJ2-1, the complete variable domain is DSGVTQTPKHLITATGQRVTLRCSPRSGDLSVYWYQQSLDQGLQFLIQYYNGEERAKGNILERFSAQQFPDLHSELNLSSLELGDSALYFCASSPSSSGQSTYNEQFFGPGTRLTVL.

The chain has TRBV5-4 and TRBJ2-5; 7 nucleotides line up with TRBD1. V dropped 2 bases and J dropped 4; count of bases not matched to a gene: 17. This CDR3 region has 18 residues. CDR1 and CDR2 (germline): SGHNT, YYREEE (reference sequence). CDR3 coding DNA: TGTGCCAGCAGCTTTATCACCGGCGGCAGGGGGTTGGCAGAGACCCAGTACTTC. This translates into CASSFITGGRGLAETQYF.

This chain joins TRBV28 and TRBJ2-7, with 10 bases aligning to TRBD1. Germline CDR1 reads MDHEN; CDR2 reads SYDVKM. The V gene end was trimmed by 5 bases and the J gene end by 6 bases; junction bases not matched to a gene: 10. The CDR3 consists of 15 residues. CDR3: CASSPPTGGGGEQYF. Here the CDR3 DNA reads TGTGCCAGCAGTCCCCCGACAGGGGGCGGGGGCGAGCAGTACTTC. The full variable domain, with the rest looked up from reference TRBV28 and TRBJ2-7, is DVKVTQSSRYLVKRTGEKVFLECVQDMDHENMFWYRQDPGLGLRLIYFSYDVKMKEKGDIPEGYSVSREKKERFSLILESASTNQTSMYLCASSPPTGGGGEQYFGPGTRLTVT.

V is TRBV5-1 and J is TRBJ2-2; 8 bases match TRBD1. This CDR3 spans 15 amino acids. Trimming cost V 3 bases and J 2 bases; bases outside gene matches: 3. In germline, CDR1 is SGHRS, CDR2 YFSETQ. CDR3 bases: TGCGCCAGCAGCTCGGGGACAGGTAACACCGGGGAGCTGTTTTTT. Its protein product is CASSSGTGNTGELFF.

CDR3 protein: CASSLDKEQYF. As DNA, the CDR3 is TGTGCCAGCAGCTTAGACAAGGAGCAGTACTTC. The V and J genes are TRBV7-9 and TRBJ2-7; D remains unclear. The CDR3 covers 11 residues. Trimming removed 1 base from V and 7 bases from J, with 5 bases in between. CDR1 SEHNR and CDR2 FQNEAQ come from the germline V gene (reference sequence). Variable domain in full (rest from reference TRBV7-9 and TRBJ2-7): DTGVSQNPRHKITKRGQNVTFRCDPISEHNRLYWYRQTLGQGPEFLTYFQNEAQLEKSRLLSDRFSAERPKGSFSTLEIQRTEQGDSAMYLCASSLDKEQYFGPGTRLTVT.

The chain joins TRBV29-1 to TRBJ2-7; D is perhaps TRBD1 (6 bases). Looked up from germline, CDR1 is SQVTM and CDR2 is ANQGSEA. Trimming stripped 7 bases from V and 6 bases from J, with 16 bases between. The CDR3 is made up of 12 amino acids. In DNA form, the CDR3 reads TGCAGCGGGGGGCCTAGTCCGTCCGAGCAGTACTTC. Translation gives CSGGPSPSEQYF.

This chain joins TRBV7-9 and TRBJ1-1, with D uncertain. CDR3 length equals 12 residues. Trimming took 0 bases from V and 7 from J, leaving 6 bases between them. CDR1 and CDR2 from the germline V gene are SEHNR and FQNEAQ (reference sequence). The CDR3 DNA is TGTGCCAGCAGCTTAGCCCAGAGTGAAGCTTTCTTT. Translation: CASSLAQSEAFF.

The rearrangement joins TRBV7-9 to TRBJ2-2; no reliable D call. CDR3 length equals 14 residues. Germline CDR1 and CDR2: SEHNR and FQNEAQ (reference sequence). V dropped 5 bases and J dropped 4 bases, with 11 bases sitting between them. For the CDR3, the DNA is TGTGCCAGCAGCCCGTATCTGGGCACCGGGGAGCTGTTTTTT. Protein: CASSPYLGTGELFF. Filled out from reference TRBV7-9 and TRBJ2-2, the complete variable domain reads DTGVSQNPRHKITKRGQNVTFRCDPISEHNRLYWYRQTLGQGPEFLTYFQNEAQLEKSRLLSDRFSAERPKGSFSTLEIQRTEQGDSAMYLCASSPYLGTGELFFGEGSRLTVL.

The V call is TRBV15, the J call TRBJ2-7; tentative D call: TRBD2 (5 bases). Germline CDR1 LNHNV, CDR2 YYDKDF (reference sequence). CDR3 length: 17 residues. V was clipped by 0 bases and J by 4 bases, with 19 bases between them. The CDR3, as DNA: TGTGCCACCAGCAGAGATCCTATTGGACTTACAAGTTACGAGCAGTACTTC. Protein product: CATSRDPIGLTSYEQYF.

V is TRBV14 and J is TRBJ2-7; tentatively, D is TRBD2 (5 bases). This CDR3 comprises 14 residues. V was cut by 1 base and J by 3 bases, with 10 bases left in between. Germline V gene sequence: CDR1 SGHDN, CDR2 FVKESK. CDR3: CASSQGLAGYEQYF. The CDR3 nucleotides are TGTGCCAGCAGCCAAGGGCTAGCCGGCTACGAGCAGTACTTC.

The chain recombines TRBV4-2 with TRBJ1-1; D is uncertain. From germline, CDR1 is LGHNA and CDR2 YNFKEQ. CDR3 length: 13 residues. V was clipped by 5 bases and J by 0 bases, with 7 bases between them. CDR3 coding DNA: TGTGCCAGCAGCTTAACAATGAACACTGAAGCTTTCTTT. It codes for CASSLTMNTEAFF.

This chain's CDR3 is CASSFRDLAKNIQYF. CDR3 nucleotide sequence: TGCGCCAGCAGCTTCCGGGATCTAGCCAAAAACATTCAGTACTTC. This chain connects TRBV4-1 to TRBJ2-4, with a tentative D call TRBD2 (5 bases). Germline CDR1 MGHRA, CDR2 YSYEKL. Trimming left V 5 bases short and J 0 bases short, with 11 bases between. This CDR3 is 15 amino acids long.

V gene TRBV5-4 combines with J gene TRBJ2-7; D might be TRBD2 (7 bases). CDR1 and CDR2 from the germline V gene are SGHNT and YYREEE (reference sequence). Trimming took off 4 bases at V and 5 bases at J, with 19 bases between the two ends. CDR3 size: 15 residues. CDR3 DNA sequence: TGTGCCAGCAGCCCGGGGGGCAGGGTGGACGACGAGCAGTACTTC. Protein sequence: CASSPGGRVDDEQYF.

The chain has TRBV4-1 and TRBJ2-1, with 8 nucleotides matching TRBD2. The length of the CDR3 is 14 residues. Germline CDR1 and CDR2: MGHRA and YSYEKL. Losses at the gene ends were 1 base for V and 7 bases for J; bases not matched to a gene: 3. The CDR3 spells CASSQGGLVNEQFF. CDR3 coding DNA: TGCGCCAGCAGCCAAGGGGGACTAGTTAATGAGCAGTTCTTC.

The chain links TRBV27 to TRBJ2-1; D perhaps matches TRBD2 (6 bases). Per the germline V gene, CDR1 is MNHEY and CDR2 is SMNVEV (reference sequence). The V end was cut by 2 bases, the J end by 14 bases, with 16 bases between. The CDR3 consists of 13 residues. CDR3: CASSLVSGPSEFF. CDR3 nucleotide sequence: TGTGCCAGCAGTTTAGTTAGCGGTCCAAGCGAGTTCTTC.